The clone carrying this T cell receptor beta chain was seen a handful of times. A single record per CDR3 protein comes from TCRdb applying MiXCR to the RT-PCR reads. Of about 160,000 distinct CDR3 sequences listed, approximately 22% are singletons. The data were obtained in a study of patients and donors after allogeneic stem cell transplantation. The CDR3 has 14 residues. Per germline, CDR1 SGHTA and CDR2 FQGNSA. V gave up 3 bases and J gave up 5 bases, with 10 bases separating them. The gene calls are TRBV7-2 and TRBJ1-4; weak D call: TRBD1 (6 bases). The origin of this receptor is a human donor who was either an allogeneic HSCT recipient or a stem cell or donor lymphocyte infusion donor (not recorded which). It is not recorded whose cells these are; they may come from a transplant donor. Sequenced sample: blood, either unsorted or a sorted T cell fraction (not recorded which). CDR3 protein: CASSFDRQNEKLFF. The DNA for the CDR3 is TGTGCCAGCAGCTTCGACAGGCAGAATGAAAAACTGTTTTTT.